This T cell receptor (beta chain) is drawn from a study of T cell repertoires in cytomegalovirus infection. Via MiXCR, TCRdb re-called the reads, giving one row per CDR3 protein. In the table there are 200,000 to 300,000 distinct CDR3 sequences, roughly 15% of which are singletons. V was clipped by 2 bases and J by 10 bases, with 11 bases between them. Per germline, CDR1 SNHLY and CDR2 FYNNEI. The CDR3 is 12 residues long. The clonotype originates from a human donor in good health (CMV status not recorded). Some clones in this sample may be carry-over from other donors' samples. The V and J genes are TRBV2 and TRBJ1-2, with D perhaps TRBD1 (5 bases). Sequencing used PBMCs. CDR3 amino acids: CASSESGSDYTF. DNA for the CDR3: TGTGCCAGCAGTGAATCAGGGAGCGACTACACCTTC.